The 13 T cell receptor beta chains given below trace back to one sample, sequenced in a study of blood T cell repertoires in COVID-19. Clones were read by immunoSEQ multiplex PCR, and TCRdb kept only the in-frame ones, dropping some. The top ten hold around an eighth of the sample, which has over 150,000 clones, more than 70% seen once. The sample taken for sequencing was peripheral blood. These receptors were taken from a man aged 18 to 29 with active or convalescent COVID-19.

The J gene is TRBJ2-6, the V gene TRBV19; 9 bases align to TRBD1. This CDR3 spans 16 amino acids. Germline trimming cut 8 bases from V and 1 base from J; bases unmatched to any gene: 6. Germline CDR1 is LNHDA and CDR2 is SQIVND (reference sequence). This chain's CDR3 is CASSDRGASGANVLTF. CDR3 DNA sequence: TGTGCCAGTTCGGACAGGGGCGCATCTGGGGCCAACGTCCTGACTTTC.

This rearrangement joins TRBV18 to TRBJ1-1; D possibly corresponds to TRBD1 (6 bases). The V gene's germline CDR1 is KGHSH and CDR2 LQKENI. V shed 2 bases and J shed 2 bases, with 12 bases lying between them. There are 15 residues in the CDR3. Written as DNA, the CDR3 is TGTGCCAGCTCACCAGGGGCCAGGGGCAACACTGAAGCTTTCTTT. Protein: CASSPGARGNTEAFF. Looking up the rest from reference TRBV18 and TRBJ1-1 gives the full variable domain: NAGVMQNPRHLVRRRGQEARLRCSPMKGHSHVYWYRQLPEEGLKFMVYLQKENIIDESGMPKERFSAEFPKEGPSILRIQQVVRGDSAAYFCASSPGARGNTEAFFGQGTRLTVV.

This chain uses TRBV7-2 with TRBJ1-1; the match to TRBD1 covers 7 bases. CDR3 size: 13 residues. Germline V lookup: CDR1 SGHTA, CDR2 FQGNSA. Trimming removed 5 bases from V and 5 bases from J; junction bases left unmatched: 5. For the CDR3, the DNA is TGTGCCAGCAGCACTTACAGGGGAACTGAAGCTTTCTTT. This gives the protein CASSTYRGTEAFF. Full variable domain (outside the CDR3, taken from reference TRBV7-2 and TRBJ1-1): GAGVSQSPSNKVTEKGKDVELRCDPISGHTALYWYRQSLGQGLEFLIYFQGNSAPDKSGLPSDRFSAERTGGSVSTLTIQRTQQEDSAVYLCASSTYRGTEAFFGQGTRLTVV.

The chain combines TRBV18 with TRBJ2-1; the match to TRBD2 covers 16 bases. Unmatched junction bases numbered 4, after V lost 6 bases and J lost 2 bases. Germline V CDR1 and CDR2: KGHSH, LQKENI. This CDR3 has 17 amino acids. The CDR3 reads CASSPGTSGGAYNEQFF. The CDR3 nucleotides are TGTGCCAGCTCTCCCGGGACTAGCGGGGGGGCCTACAATGAGCAGTTCTTC.

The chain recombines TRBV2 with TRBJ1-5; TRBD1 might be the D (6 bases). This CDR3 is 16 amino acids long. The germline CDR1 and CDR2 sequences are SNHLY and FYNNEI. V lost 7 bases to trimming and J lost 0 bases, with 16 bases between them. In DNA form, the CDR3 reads TGTGCCAGCACCAGAGCAGGGGCTTATAGCAATCAGCCCCAGCATTTT. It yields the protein CASTRAGAYSNQPQHF.

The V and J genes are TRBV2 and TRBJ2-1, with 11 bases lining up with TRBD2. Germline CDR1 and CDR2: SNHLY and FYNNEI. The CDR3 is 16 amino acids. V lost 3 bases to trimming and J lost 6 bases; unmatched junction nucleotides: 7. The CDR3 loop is CASSERLTSGANEQFF. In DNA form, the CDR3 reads TGTGCCAGCAGTGAGCGGTTGACTAGCGGGGCCAATGAGCAGTTCTTC.

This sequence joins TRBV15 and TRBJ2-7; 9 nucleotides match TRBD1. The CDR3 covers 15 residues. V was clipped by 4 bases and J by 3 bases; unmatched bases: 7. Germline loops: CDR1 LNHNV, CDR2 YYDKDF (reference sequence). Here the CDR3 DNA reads TGTGCCACCAGCACCTGGACAGGGGCGAACTACGAGCAGTACTTC. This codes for CATSTWTGANYEQYF.

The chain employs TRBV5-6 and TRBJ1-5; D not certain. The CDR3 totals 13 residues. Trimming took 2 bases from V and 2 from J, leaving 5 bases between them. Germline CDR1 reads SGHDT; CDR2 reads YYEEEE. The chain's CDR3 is CASSLLGNQPQHF. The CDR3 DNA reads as TGTGCCAGCAGCTTACTGGGCAATCAGCCCCAGCATTTT.

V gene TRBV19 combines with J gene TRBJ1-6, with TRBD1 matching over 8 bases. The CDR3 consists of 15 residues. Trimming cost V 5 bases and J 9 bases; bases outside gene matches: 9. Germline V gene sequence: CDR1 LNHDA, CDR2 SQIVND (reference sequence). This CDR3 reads CASSLRQGQSSPLHF. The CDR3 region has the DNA TGTGCCAGTAGTCTTAGACAGGGGCAGAGTTCACCCCTCCACTTT. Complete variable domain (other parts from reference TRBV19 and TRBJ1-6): DGGITQSPKYLFRKEGQNVTLSCEQNLNHDAMYWYRQDPGQGLRLIYYSQIVNDFQKGDIAEGYSVSREKKESFPLTVTSAQKNPTAFYLCASSLRQGQSSPLHFGNGTRLTVT.

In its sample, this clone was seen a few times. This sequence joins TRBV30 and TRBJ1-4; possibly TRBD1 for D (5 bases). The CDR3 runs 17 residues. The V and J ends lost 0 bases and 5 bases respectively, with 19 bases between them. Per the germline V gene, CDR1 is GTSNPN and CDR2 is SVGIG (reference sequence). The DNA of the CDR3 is TGTGCCTGGAGTGTAGAGTTGCGGGCGGGGCTCAATGAAAAACTGTTTTTT. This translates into CAWSVELRAGLNEKLFF. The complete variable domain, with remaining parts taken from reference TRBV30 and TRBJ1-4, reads SQTIHQWPATLVQPVGSPLSLECTVEGTSNPNLYWYRQAAGRGLQLLFYSVGIGQISSEVPQNLSASRPQDRQFILSSKKLLLSDSGFYLCAWSVELRAGLNEKLFFGSGTQLSVL.

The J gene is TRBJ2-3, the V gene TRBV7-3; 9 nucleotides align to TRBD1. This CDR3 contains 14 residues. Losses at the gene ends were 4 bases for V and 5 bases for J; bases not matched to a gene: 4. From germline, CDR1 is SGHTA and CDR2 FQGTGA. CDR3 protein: CASSSTGGRDTQYF. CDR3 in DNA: TGTGCCAGCAGCTCGACAGGGGGTCGAGATACGCAGTATTTT.

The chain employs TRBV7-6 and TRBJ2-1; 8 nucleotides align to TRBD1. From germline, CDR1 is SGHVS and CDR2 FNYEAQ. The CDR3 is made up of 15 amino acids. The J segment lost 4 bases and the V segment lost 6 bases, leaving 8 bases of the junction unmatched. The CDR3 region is CASRPPGQVYNEQFF. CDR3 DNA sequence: TGTGCCAGCAGACCACCGGGACAGGTATACAATGAGCAGTTCTTC.

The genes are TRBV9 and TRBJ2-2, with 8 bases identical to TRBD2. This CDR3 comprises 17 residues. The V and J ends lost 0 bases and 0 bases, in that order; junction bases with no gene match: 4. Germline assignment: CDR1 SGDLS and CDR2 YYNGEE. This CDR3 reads CASSVDSSGTNTGELFF. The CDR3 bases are TGTGCCAGCAGCGTAGATAGTAGCGGGACGAACACCGGGGAGCTGTTTTTT.